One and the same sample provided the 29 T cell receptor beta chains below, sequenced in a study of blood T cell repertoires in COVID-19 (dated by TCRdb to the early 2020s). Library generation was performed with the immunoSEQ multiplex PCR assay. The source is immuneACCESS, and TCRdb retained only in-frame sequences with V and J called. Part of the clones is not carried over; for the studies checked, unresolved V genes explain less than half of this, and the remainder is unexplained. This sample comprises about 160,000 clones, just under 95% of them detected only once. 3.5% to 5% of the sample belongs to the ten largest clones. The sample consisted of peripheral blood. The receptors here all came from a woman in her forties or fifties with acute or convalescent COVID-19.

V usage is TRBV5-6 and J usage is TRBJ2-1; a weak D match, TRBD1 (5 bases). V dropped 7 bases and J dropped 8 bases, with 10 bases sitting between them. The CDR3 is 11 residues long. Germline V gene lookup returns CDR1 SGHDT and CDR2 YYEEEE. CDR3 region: CASGRGDEQFF. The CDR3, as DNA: TGTGCCAGCGGAAGGGGTGATGAGCAGTTCTTC.

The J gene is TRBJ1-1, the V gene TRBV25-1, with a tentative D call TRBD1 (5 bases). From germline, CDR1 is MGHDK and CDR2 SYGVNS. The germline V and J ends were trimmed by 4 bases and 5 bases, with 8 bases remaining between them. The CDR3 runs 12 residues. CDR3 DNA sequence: TGTGCCAGCAGTGTAAGGGGAACTGAAGCTTTCTTT. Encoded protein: CASSVRGTEAFF.

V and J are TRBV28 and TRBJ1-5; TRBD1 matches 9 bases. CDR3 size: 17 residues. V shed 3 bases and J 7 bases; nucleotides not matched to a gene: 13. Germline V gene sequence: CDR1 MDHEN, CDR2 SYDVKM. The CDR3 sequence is CASSFPPGQGGWQPQHF. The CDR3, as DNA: TGTGCCAGCAGTTTCCCCCCGGGACAGGGAGGTTGGCAGCCCCAGCATTTT.

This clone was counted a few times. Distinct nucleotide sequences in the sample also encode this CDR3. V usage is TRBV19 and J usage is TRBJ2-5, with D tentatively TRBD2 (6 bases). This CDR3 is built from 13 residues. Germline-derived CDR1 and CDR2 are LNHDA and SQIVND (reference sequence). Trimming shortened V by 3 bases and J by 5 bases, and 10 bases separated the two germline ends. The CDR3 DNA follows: TGTGCCAGTAGTATCTATGGGAGGGAGACCCAGTACTTC. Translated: CASSIYGRETQYF.

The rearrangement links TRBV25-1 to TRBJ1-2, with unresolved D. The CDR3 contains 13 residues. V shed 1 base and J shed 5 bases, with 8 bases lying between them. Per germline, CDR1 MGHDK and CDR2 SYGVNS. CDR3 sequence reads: CASSEWATYGYTF. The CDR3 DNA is TGTGCCAGCAGTGAATGGGCGACATATGGCTACACCTTC.

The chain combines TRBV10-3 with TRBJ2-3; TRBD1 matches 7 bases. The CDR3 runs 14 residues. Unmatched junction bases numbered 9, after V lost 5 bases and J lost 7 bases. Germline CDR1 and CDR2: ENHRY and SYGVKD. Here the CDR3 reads CAISRDSSKHTQYF. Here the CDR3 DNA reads TGTGCCATCAGTCGGGACAGCTCTAAGCATACGCAGTATTTT.

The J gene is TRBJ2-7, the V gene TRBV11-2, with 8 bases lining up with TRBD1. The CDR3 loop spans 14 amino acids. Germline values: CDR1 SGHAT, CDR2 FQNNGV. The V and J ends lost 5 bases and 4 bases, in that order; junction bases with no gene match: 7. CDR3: CASSPTGVAYEQYF. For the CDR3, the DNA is TGTGCCAGCAGCCCGACAGGGGTCGCGTACGAGCAGTACTTC.

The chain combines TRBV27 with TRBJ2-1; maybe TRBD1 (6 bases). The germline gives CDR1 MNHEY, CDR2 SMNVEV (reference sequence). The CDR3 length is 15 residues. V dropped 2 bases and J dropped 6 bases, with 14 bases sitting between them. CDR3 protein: CASSLQPRGGNEQFF. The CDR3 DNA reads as TGTGCCAGCAGTTTACAGCCTAGAGGGGGCAATGAGCAGTTCTTC.

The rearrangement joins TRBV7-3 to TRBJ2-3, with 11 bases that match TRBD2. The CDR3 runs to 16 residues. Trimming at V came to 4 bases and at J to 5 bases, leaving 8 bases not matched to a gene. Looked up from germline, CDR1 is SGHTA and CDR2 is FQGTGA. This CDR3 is CASSYLAGGPRDTQYF. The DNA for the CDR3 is TGTGCCAGCAGCTACTTAGCGGGAGGGCCTAGAGATACGCAGTATTTT.

This chain's CDR3 is CASSTGGTNEKLFF. The CDR3 DNA reads TGTGCCAGCAGCACGGGGGGAACTAATGAAAAACTGTTTTTT. V gene TRBV9 combines with J gene TRBJ1-4; maybe TRBD1 (5 bases). CDR1 SGDLS and CDR2 YYNGEE come from the germline V gene. The CDR3 is 14 amino acids. Trimming removed 4 bases at V and 1 base at J, with 8 bases between. Using reference TRBV9 and TRBJ1-4 for the parts outside the CDR3, the full variable domain is DSGVTQTPKHLITATGQRVTLRCSPRSGDLSVYWYQQSLDQGLQFLIQYYNGEERAKGNILERFSAQQFPDLHSELNLSSLELGDSALYFCASSTGGTNEKLFFGSGTQLSVL.

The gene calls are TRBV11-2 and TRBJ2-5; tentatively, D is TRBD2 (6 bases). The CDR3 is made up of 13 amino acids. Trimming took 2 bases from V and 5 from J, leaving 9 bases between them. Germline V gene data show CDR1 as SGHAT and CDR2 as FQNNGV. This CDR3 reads CASSLRAGETQYF. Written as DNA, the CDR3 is TGTGCCAGCAGCTTACGTGCGGGGGAGACCCAGTACTTC.

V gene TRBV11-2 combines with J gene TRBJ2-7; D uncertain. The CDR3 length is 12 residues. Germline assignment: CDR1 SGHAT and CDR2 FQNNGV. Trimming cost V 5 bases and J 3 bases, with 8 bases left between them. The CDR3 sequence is CASSQSLYEQYF. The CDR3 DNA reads TGTGCCAGCAGCCAAAGCCTCTACGAGCAGTACTTC.

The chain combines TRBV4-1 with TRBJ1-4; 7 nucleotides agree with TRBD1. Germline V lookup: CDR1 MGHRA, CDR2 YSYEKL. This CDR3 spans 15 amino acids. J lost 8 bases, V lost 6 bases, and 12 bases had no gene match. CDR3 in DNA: TGCGCCAGCAGTCCAAGGTCGACAGGGAAAGAAAAACTGTTTTTT. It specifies CASSPRSTGKEKLFF.

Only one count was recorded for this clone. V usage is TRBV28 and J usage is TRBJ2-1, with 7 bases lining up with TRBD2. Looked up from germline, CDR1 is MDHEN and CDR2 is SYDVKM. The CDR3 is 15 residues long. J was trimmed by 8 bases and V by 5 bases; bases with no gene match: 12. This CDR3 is CASSGGTMATHEQFF. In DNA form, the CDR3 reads TGTGCCAGCAGTGGAGGGACTATGGCGACACATGAGCAGTTCTTC.

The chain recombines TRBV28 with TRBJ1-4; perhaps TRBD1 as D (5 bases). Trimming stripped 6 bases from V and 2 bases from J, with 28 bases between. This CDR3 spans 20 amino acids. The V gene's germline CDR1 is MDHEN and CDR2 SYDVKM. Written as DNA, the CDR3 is TGTGCCAGCAGCCCTACAGGCAGCTTACCTCTAAGCCTCACTAATGAAAAACTGTTTTTT. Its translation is CASSPTGSLPLSLTNEKLFF.

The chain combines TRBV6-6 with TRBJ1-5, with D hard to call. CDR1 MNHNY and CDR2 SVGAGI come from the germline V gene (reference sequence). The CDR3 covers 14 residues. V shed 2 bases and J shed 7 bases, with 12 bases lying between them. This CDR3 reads CASSYDPGGQPQHF. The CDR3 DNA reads TGTGCCAGCAGTTACGACCCGGGTGGGCAGCCCCAGCATTTT.

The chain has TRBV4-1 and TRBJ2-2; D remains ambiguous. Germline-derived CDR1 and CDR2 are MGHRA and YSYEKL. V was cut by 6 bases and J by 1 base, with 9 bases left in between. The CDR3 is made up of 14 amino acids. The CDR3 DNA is TGCGCCAGCAGACGAGTCGTGAACACCGGGGAGCTGTTTTTT. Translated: CASRRVVNTGELFF.

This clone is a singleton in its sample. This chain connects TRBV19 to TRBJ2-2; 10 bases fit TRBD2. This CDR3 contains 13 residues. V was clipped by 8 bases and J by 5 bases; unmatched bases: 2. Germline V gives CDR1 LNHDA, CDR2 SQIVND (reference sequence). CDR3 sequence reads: CASLAGVTGELFF. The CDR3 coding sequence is TGTGCCAGTCTAGCGGGAGTTACCGGGGAGCTGTTTTTT.

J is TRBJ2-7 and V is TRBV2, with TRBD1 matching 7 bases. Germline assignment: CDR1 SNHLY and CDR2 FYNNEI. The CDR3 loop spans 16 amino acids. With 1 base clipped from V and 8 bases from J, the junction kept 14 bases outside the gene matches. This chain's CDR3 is CASSEEGGQAQGQQYF. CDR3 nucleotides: TGTGCCAGCAGTGAAGAAGGAGGACAGGCACAGGGACAGCAGTACTTC.

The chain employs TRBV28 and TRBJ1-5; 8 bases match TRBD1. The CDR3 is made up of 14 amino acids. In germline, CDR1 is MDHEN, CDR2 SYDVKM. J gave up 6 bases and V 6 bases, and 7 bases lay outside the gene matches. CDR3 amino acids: CASRTQGVGQPQHF. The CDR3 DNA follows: TGTGCCAGCAGGACACAGGGGGTCGGTCAGCCCCAGCATTTT.

The CDR3 spells CASSPSAVNTIYF. The CDR3 region has the DNA TGTGCCAGCTCACCAAGTGCAGTGAACACCATATATTTT. The V and J genes are TRBV18 and TRBJ1-3; D unresolved. The CDR3 is 13 amino acids. Germline CDR1 KGHSH, CDR2 LQKENI. Trimming pared 2 bases from V and 7 bases from J, leaving 9 bases between.

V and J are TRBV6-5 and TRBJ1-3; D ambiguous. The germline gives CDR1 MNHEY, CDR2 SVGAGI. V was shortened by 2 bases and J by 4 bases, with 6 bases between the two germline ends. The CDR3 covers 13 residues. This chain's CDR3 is CASSYPSGNTIYF. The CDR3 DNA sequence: TGTGCCAGCAGTTACCCAAGCGGAAACACCATATATTTT.

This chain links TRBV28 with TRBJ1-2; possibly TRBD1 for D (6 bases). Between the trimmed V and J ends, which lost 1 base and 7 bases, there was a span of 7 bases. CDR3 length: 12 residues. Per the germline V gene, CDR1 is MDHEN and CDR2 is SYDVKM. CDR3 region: CASSLLGGGYTF. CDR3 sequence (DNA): TGTGCCAGCAGTTTATTAGGGGGTGGCTACACCTTC.

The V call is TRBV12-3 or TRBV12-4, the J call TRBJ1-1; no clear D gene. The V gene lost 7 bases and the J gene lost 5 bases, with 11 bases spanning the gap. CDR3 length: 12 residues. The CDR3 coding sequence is TGTGCCAGCAAATGGTCCAGGACTGAAGCTTTCTTT. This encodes CASKWSRTEAFF.

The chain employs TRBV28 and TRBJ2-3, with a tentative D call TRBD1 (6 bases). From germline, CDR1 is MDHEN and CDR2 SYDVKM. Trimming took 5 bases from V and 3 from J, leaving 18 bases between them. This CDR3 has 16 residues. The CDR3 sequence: CASSADGQWGTDTQYF. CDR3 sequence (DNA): TGTGCCAGCAGTGCGGATGGACAGTGGGGGACAGATACGCAGTATTTT.

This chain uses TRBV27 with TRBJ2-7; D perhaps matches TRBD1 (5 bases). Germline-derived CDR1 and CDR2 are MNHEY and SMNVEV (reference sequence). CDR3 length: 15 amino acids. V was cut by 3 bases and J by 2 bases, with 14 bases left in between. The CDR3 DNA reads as TGTGCCAGCAGTTTTGGGGCCCCGGAGCCCTACGAGCAGTACTTC. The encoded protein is CASSFGAPEPYEQYF.

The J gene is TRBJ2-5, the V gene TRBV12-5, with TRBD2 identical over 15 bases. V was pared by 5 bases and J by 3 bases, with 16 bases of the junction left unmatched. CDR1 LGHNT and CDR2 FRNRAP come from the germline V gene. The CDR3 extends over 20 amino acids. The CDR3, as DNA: TGTGCTAGTGGTCGAGGGACTAGCGGGAGGCCTAAGGCCGACGAAGAGACCCAGTACTTC. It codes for CASGRGTSGRPKADEETQYF.

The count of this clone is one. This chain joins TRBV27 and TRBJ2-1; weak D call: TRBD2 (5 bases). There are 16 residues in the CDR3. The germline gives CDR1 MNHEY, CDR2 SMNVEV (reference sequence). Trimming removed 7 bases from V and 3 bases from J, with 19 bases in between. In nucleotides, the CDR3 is TGTGCCAGCAACCTGGACTCCGGACGGAGCTACAATGAGCAGTTCTTC. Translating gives CASNLDSGRSYNEQFF.

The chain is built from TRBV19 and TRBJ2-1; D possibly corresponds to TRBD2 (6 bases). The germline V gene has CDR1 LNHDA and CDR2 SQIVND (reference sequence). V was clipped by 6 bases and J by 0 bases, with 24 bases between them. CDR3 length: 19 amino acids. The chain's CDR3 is CASSIIMGRGRPSYNEQFF. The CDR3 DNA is TGTGCCAGTAGCATAATCATGGGAAGAGGGAGGCCCTCCTACAATGAGCAGTTCTTC.